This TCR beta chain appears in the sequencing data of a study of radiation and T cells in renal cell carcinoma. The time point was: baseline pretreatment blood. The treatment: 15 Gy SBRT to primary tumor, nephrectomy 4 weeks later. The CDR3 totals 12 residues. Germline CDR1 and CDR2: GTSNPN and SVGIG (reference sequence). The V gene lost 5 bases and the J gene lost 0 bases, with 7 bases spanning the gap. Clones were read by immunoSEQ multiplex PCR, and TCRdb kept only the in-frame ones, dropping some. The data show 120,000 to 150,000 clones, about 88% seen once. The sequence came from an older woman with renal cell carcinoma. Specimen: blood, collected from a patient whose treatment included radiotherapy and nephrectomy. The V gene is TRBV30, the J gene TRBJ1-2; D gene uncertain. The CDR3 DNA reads TGTGCCTGGTCCAGAGCTAACTATGGCTACACCTTC. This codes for CAWSRANYGYTF.